These T cell receptor beta chains were read from a single sample in a study of blood T cell repertoires in COVID-19. Some clones are missing from TCRdb's copy, which holds only in-frame ones; the method was immunoSEQ multiplex PCR. This repertoire shows about 270,000 clones, about 91% found once; its top ten account for approximately 3%. Sequencing input: PBMCs or T cells enriched from blood (not recorded which). The receptors shown here come from a man aged 35-49 years who had been exposed to COVID-19. CDR3s include the opening cysteine and the closing phenylalanine or tryptophan. A D gene is named only where the DNA matches it firmly. Rows give clone size only sometimes, using once, few, many, or a class for an expanded clone.

clone_size: NA
d_call: NA
v_call: TRBV19
j_call: TRBJ2-7
cdr3_aa: CASSIGQGNYEQYF
cdr3_nt: TGTGCCAGTAGTATAGGCCAGGGGAACTACGAGCAGTACTTC

clone_size: NA
d_call: TRBD2
v_call: TRBV3-1/TRBV3-2
j_call: TRBJ2-1
cdr3_aa: CASSKGRLAGLDEQFF
cdr3_nt: TGTGCCAGCAGCAAAGGCAGACTAGCGGGACTCGATGAGCAGTTCTTC

clone_size: NA
d_call: TRBD1
v_call: TRBV28
j_call: TRBJ2-7
cdr3_aa: CASFGDSPYEQYF
cdr3_nt: TGTGCCAGCTTCGGGGACAGTCCCTACGAGCAGTACTTC

clone_size: NA
d_call: TRBD1
v_call: TRBV27
j_call: TRBJ1-2
cdr3_aa: CASSLTAAGGRGYYGYTF
cdr3_nt: TGTGCCAGCAGTCTGACTGCGGCCGGGGGCAGGGGGTACTATGGCTACACCTTC

clone_size: NA
d_call: TRBD2
v_call: TRBV4-1
j_call: TRBJ2-1
cdr3_aa: CASSQEVGSGRAEQFF
cdr3_nt: TGCGCCAGCAGCCAAGAAGTCGGTAGCGGGAGGGCTGAGCAGTTCTTC

clone_size: NA
d_call: TRBD1
v_call: TRBV19
j_call: TRBJ1-2
cdr3_aa: CASSPDREGYTF
cdr3_nt: TGTGCCAGTAGTCCGGACAGGGAGGGCTACACCTTC

clone_size: NA
d_call: TRBD1
v_call: TRBV5-1
j_call: TRBJ1-2
cdr3_aa: CASSLNRGEGGYTF
cdr3_nt: TGCGCCAGCAGCTTAAACAGGGGAGAGGGTGGCTACACCTTC

clone_size: NA
d_call: TRBD2
v_call: TRBV10-3
j_call: TRBJ2-4
cdr3_aa: CAISESWEGPQNIQYF
cdr3_nt: TGTGCCATCAGTGAGTCGTGGGAGGGTCCCCAAAACATTCAGTACTTC

clone_size: once
d_call: NA
v_call: TRBV5-1
j_call: TRBJ2-5
cdr3_aa: CASSLAGSVETQYF
cdr3_nt: TGCGCCAGCAGCTTGGCAGGGTCTGTGGAGACCCAGTACTTC

clone_size: once
d_call: TRBD1
v_call: TRBV4-3
j_call: TRBJ2-2
cdr3_aa: CASSQVQGAGELFF
cdr3_nt: TGCGCCAGCAGCCAAGTACAGGGGGCAGGGGAGCTGTTTTTT

clone_size: NA
d_call: TRBD2
v_call: TRBV29-1
j_call: TRBJ2-1
cdr3_aa: CSVVAGGDEQFF
cdr3_nt: TGCAGCGTTGTTGCGGGAGGGGATGAGCAGTTCTTC

clone_size: NA
d_call: NA
v_call: TRBV6-5
j_call: TRBJ2-1
cdr3_aa: CASSYKETGEQFF
cdr3_nt: TGTGCCAGCAGTTACAAGGAGACGGGAGAGCAGTTCTTC

clone_size: NA
d_call: TRBD1
v_call: TRBV18
j_call: TRBJ2-7
cdr3_aa: CASSPSRDSPDEQYF
cdr3_nt: TGTGCCAGCTCTCCCAGTCGGGACAGCCCAGACGAGCAGTACTTC

clone_size: NA
d_call: NA
v_call: TRBV19
j_call: TRBJ1-2
cdr3_aa: CASSIGNPGISYGYTF
cdr3_nt: TGTGCCAGTAGTATTGGCAATCCAGGGATATCCTATGGCTACACCTTC

clone_size: NA
d_call: TRBD1
v_call: TRBV6-2/TRBV6-3
j_call: TRBJ1-5
cdr3_aa: CASSYSGQGSQPQHF
cdr3_nt: TGTGCCAGCAGTTACTCTGGACAGGGGAGTCAGCCCCAGCATTTT

clone_size: NA
d_call: NA
v_call: TRBV9
j_call: TRBJ1-3
cdr3_aa: CASSVGGQLSGNTIYF
cdr3_nt: TGTGCCAGCAGCGTTGGAGGGCAACTCTCTGGAAACACCATATATTTT

clone_size: NA
d_call: NA
v_call: TRBV19
j_call: TRBJ2-6
cdr3_aa: CASSIDLRASGANVLTF
cdr3_nt: TGTGCCAGTAGTATAGATTTGCGAGCTTCTGGGGCCAACGTCCTGACTTTC

clone_size: NA
d_call: NA
v_call: TRBV7-2
j_call: TRBJ2-5
cdr3_aa: CASSLRSWESSAAETQYF
cdr3_nt: TGTGCCAGCAGCTTAAGGAGTTGGGAGAGTTCGGCCGCGGAGACCCAGTACTTC

clone_size: few
d_call: NA
v_call: TRBV11-3
j_call: TRBJ2-7
cdr3_aa: CASSSRSSYEQYF
cdr3_nt: TGTGCCAGCAGCTCTCGCAGCTCCTACGAGCAGTACTTC

clone_size: NA
d_call: TRBD1
v_call: TRBV19
j_call: TRBJ1-2
cdr3_aa: CASSRMWDRGQDGYTF
cdr3_nt: TGTGCCAGTAGCCGTATGTGGGACAGGGGGCAGGATGGCTACACCTTC

clone_size: NA
d_call: NA
v_call: TRBV18
j_call: TRBJ1-3
cdr3_aa: CASSPSGQALKGNTIYF
cdr3_nt: TGTGCCAGCTCACCATCAGGTCAGGCCCTAAAAGGAAACACCATATATTTT

clone_size: few
d_call: TRBD1
v_call: TRBV6-5
j_call: TRBJ1-5
cdr3_aa: CASSWTGDQPQHF
cdr3_nt: TGTGCCAGCAGTTGGACAGGGGATCAGCCCCAGCATTTT

clone_size: NA
d_call: NA
v_call: TRBV5-1
j_call: TRBJ2-7
cdr3_aa: CASSPAGQGHEQYF
cdr3_nt: TGCGCCAGCAGCCCGGCGGGGCAGGGCCACGAGCAGTACTTC

clone_size: NA
d_call: TRBD2
v_call: TRBV28
j_call: TRBJ2-1
cdr3_aa: CASSQQRELGNEQFF
cdr3_nt: TGTGCCAGCAGTCAACAGCGGGAACTCGGCAATGAGCAGTTCTTC

clone_size: NA
d_call: TRBD2
v_call: TRBV5-3
j_call: TRBJ2-2
cdr3_aa: CARSLKLAGRTNTGELFF
cdr3_nt: TGTGCCAGAAGCTTGAAACTAGCGGGGCGAACAAACACCGGGGAGCTGTTTTTT

clone_size: NA
d_call: NA
v_call: TRBV2
j_call: TRBJ2-7
cdr3_aa: CASSNRGSSYEQYF
cdr3_nt: TGTGCCAGCAGTAACCGCGGGTCCTCCTACGAGCAGTACTTC

clone_size: NA
d_call: NA
v_call: TRBV19
j_call: TRBJ1-1
cdr3_aa: CASIMAGLTEAFF
cdr3_nt: TGTGCCAGTATAATGGCGGGGCTCACTGAAGCTTTCTTT

clone_size: few
d_call: NA
v_call: TRBV28
j_call: TRBJ1-1
cdr3_aa: CASSLPENTEAFF
cdr3_nt: TGTGCCAGCAGTTTGCCAGAGAACACTGAAGCTTTCTTT

clone_size: NA
d_call: TRBD1
v_call: TRBV3-1/TRBV3-2
j_call: TRBJ2-1
cdr3_aa: CASTTSWDSETEQFF
cdr3_nt: TGTGCCAGCACGACATCCTGGGACAGCGAAACTGAGCAGTTCTTC

clone_size: NA
d_call: TRBD2
v_call: TRBV4-2
j_call: TRBJ2-2
cdr3_aa: CASSQAAGRAGELFF
cdr3_nt: TGTGCCAGCAGCCAAGCAGCGGGGAGGGCCGGGGAGCTGTTTTTT

clone_size: NA
d_call: NA
v_call: TRBV19
j_call: TRBJ2-3
cdr3_aa: CASSIFFGGPRDTQYF
cdr3_nt: TGTGCCAGTAGTATATTTTTTGGCGGCCCCAGAGATACGCAGTATTTT

clone_size: NA
d_call: NA
v_call: TRBV9
j_call: TRBJ2-7
cdr3_aa: CASSVERGSYEQYF
cdr3_nt: TGTGCCAGCAGCGTAGAAAGGGGCTCCTACGAGCAGTACTTC

clone_size: NA
d_call: NA
v_call: TRBV7-2
j_call: TRBJ2-5
cdr3_aa: CASSLGGGETQYF
cdr3_nt: TGTGCCAGCAGCTTAGGAGGCGGTGAGACCCAGTACTTC

clone_size: NA
d_call: NA
v_call: TRBV6-6
j_call: TRBJ1-5
cdr3_aa: CASQTGDLNNQPQHF
cdr3_nt: TGTGCCAGTCAGACAGGAGACTTGAATAATCAGCCCCAGCATTTT

clone_size: NA
d_call: NA
v_call: TRBV3-1/TRBV3-2
j_call: TRBJ2-7
cdr3_aa: CASSPGSGGAYEQYF
cdr3_nt: TGTGCCAGCAGCCCGGGGAGTGGTGGGGCCTACGAGCAGTACTTC

clone_size: NA
d_call: TRBD1
v_call: TRBV4-1
j_call: TRBJ2-1
cdr3_aa: CASSQELRTGGFRQQFF
cdr3_nt: TGCGCCAGCAGCCAAGAACTTCGGACAGGGGGCTTTCGACAGCAGTTCTTC

clone_size: NA
d_call: TRBD2
v_call: TRBV18
j_call: TRBJ2-3
cdr3_aa: CASSPDWTSGSGIVSTDTQYF
cdr3_nt: TGTGCCAGCTCACCCGACTGGACTAGCGGGAGCGGTATCGTAAGCACAGATACGCAGTATTTT

clone_size: NA
d_call: NA
v_call: TRBV19
j_call: TRBJ1-5
cdr3_aa: CASSIGTEDYSNQPQHF
cdr3_nt: TGTGCCAGTAGTATAGGAACGGAGGATTATAGCAATCAGCCCCAGCATTTT

clone_size: NA
d_call: NA
v_call: TRBV5-1
j_call: TRBJ2-5
cdr3_aa: CASSLIATRGETQYF
cdr3_nt: TGCGCCAGCAGCCTCATCGCGACTAGAGGAGAGACCCAGTACTTC

clone_size: NA
d_call: NA
v_call: TRBV27
j_call: TRBJ2-5
cdr3_aa: CASSLRGQETQYF
cdr3_nt: TGTGCCAGCAGTTTAAGGGGCCAAGAGACCCAGTACTTC

clone_size: NA
d_call: TRBD2
v_call: TRBV19
j_call: TRBJ2-1
cdr3_aa: CATSGLAGGLAYNEQFF
cdr3_nt: TGTGCCACCTCCGGGCTAGCGGGAGGGCTAGCCTACAATGAGCAGTTCTTC

clone_size: NA
d_call: TRBD2
v_call: TRBV19
j_call: TRBJ2-5
cdr3_aa: CASTDSGGGTETQYF
cdr3_nt: TGTGCCAGTACCGATAGCGGGGGCGGTACAGAGACCCAGTACTTC

clone_size: NA
d_call: NA
v_call: TRBV30
j_call: TRBJ2-1
cdr3_aa: CAWSWGSGRHYNEQFF
cdr3_nt: TGTGCCTGGAGCTGGGGAAGCGGTAGGCATTACAATGAGCAGTTCTTC

clone_size: NA
d_call: TRBD2
v_call: TRBV27
j_call: TRBJ2-5
cdr3_aa: CASSADWTSGYQETQYF
cdr3_nt: TGTGCCAGCAGTGCCGATTGGACTAGCGGTTACCAAGAGACCCAGTACTTC

clone_size: NA
d_call: NA
v_call: TRBV28
j_call: TRBJ2-7
cdr3_aa: CASSLPTGLTPNYEQYF
cdr3_nt: TGTGCCAGCAGTTTACCTACTGGGCTAACACCGAACTACGAGCAGTACTTC

clone_size: NA
d_call: TRBD2
v_call: TRBV28
j_call: TRBJ2-7
cdr3_aa: CASSQGGRGNEQYF
cdr3_nt: TGTGCCAGCAGCCAGGGCGGGAGGGGAAACGAGCAGTACTTC